This TCR beta chain was observed in a study of cytomegalovirus exposure and HLA in healthy donors listed by TCRdb under 2017. For the wider study: An earlier analysis of some 600 of the donors reported about 300 Gb of sequence data and some 110 million unique TCR beta sequences obtained from approximately 180 million T cells. Roughly 300 gigabases of sequencing data and around 87 million unique TCR sequences were included in an early release covering roughly 600 HLA-typed donors. Of the roughly 400 genotyped donors, roughly 85% fell in the genetic ancestry cluster associated with self-reported Caucasian donors. The aim of the study was to test whether cataloging public T cell receptors could identify signatures of past pathogen exposure. Using immunosequencing, the study profiled T cell repertoires from around 670 subjects and related those repertoires to cytomegalovirus serostatus. Besides the first cohort of 550 to 750 subjects, a separate validation cohort made up of 120 or so different subjects was used. To predict cytomegalovirus infection status, the study brought together high-throughput TCR immunosequencing, statistical association of individual TCRs with disease status, and machine learning. To study patterns of TCR occurrence, a later analysis re-analyzed previously published TCR beta repertoires from 666 donors and added high-resolution HLA genotyping. Rather than using new phenotypic data, the later analysis identified candidate immune exposures from TCR beta sequences and from how often those sequences occurred across donors. An earlier analysis of around 540 of the donors applied high-throughput TCR beta sequencing to assess whether each TCR beta V gene segment acted as functional or pseudogenic. Donor age, sex, ethnicity and CMV serostatus were compiled alongside the repertoire data. A later genetic analysis took genome-wide SNP genotypes for about three fifths of the roughly 670 donors and used that subset as a discovery cohort. Every discovery cohort repertoire had been produced on one sequencing platform. HLA typing covered class I and class II loci at four-digit resolution. The number of donors typed differed by locus, with about 629-640 for A, B, C, DRB1 and DQB1, over 500 for DQA1, under 610 for DPA1, and about 450 for DPB1. Four to six DR-DQ haplotypes were handled as single units for association and clustering, since linkage in the cohort was strong. Across about 380 genotyped donors of the cohort, an average of roughly 230,000 unique TCR beta nucleotide sequences per donor were sequenced, and roughly 20% of those sequences were non-productive.

Only one count was recorded for this clone. Its antigen is not yet known. Within one base of it there is no much larger clone, and no base qualities were kept. Study-wide findings and limitations: According to a later analysis, parvovirus B19, influenza, CMV and Epstein-Barr virus appeared linked to several top co-occurrence clusters. Correlated functional status among segregating V segments might be attributable to linkage disequilibrium, but an unknown experimental factor could not be ruled out. The cohort was sequenced for TCR beta chains only, and without alpha or paired-chain data the features that could be detected were limited. Some IMGT-functional V segments, including TRBV6-2 and TRBV6-3, could not be distinguished by the 87-base-pair reads and were therefore excluded. The earlier analysis of fewer than 750 of the donors excluded over 15 rarely observed V segments, including chromosome 9 orphons, because counts were too low. In a later analysis, HLA-associated TCR beta chains were found to be more clonally expanded and to have lower generation probabilities than equally common non-associated chains. Roughly uniform sequencing depth across donors was assumed in presence/absence analyses, although this assumption may not hold. According to a later genetic analysis, donors in an Asian-associated ancestry cluster had fewer N-insertions in productive TCRs than the approximately 610-donor mean. A cluster of highly shared sequence variants was judged likely to be a technical artifact of the sequencing pipeline. Immune exposure information for the cohort was limited to CMV serostatus. A further reported finding was that TCR beta sequences accurately predicted the HLA-A and HLA-B alleles for most subjects in the first cohort. In a later analysis, some 17,000 TCR beta sequences were associated with specific HLA alleles at a false discovery rate of 0.05. In a later analysis, most CMV-associated TCR beta chains were found to appear HLA-restricted, with HLA associations seemingly driven largely by CMV exposure. In both the original and validation cohorts, the classifier was reported to diagnose cytomegalovirus status with high specificity and sensitivity. The study gave a list of some 150 TCR beta chains associated with cytomegalovirus. An earlier analysis of approximately 500 of the donors showed that most TCR beta V segments appeared in productive rearrangements either about 87% or about 30% of the time, which broadly matched IMGT annotations. A later analysis found that TCR association rates varied across HLA loci, with DRB1 alleles showing the most associated TCRs and HLA-C alleles the fewest. HLA typing was unavailable for some donors at each locus, so association tests used only the typed subset. Most TCR sequences were seen in very few donors, while some public TCRs were found in many individuals. The authors suggested that the approach could potentially be generalized to other disease states and immunological phenotypes. In vitro tests confirmed that a few of the cytomegalovirus-associated TCR beta chains recognize cytomegalovirus antigens. An association between a missense DCLRE1C variant and V-gene and J-gene trimming of TCR beta chains was found in a later genetic analysis and replicated in an independent cohort. Strong co-occurrence of HLA alleles, especially DR and DQ, made assigning TCR associations to individual alleles difficult.

Based on the germline V gene, the CDR1 and CDR2 sequences are SGHRS and YFSETQ. Including cysteine and phenylalanine, the CDR3 has 13 amino acids. Only the CDR3 DNA is retained, 39 bases long and in frame from the first base. The junction shows trimming of 4 bases on V and 10 bases on J, and the gene matches do not reach 9 bases of it. The cohort consisted of fewer than 700 healthy bone marrow donors. At the time of sampling, every cohort member was nominally healthy, though immune exposures that went unrecorded were likely present. The donor tested CMV seronegative, placing the donor among the 352 seronegative members of the cohort. A peripheral blood sample was collected from each donor, and TCR beta sequencing was performed on peripheral blood mononuclear cells. The Qiagen DNeasy Blood Extraction Kit was used to extract genomic DNA from the blood cell samples. Libraries came from the immunoSEQ multiplex PCR assay. For the multiplex PCR, a mixture combining 60 forward primers for TCR Vbeta segments and 13 reverse primers for TCR Jbeta segments was used. The CDR3 region of rearranged TCR beta genes was amplified from genomic DNA with a multiplex PCR assay. Amplified TCR beta libraries were sequenced as 87-base-pair reads on the Illumina HiSeq System. As for how the authors treated the data: Across the 700 or so repertoires, a later analysis counted 60 million to 90 million unique TCR beta chains, approximately 10 million of which were shared by at least two donors. To remove PCR and sequencing errors, raw reads were error-corrected and collapsed into unique sequences using a nearest-neighbor algorithm that merged closely related sequences. To assign V, D and J gene segments, CDR3 sequences were aligned to IMGT reference sequences. For a sequence to be retained, a match of at least six nucleotides was required to both a V gene segment and a J gene segment. Rearrangements were classified as productive when the CDR3 lacked stop codons and remained in frame with V and J, and all other rearrangements were classified as non-productive. Following IMGT convention, CDR3 was defined as the stretch from the second conserved V-encoded cysteine up to the conserved J-encoded phenylalanine. The earlier analysis of some 540 of the donors excluded any sequence lacking an unambiguous match to a single V gene segment. In an earlier analysis of approximately 550 of the donors, V segments were called functional above 56.7% productive rearrangements and were called segregating when the between-donor standard deviation exceeded 5%. A statistical classification framework was developed to diagnose cytomegalovirus status using the catalog of TCR beta chain sequences. V and J gene assignment, in a later analysis, came from comparing TCR nucleotide sequences with IMGT/GENE-DB human TR gene sequences. The TCRdist pipeline was used in a later analysis to assign CDR3 sequences and most-parsimonious VDJ recombination scenarios. A later analysis defined each TCR beta chain by its CDR3 amino acid sequence plus V-gene family, and excluded reads lacking a unique V-gene family. As a way to deal with suspected cross-contamination and a sequencing artifact, a later analysis dropped 592 nucleotide sequences that were highly shared and had low generation probability. In a later analysis, a clonal expansion index was calculated for each public chain from normalized within-repertoire ranks of inferred template counts. In a later analysis, generation probabilities were computed using a VDJ recombination model fitted to out-of-frame rearrangements, and the results were checked against IGoR. Hypergeometric tests were used in a later analysis to score TCR-TCR, TCR-HLA and TCR-CMV co-occurrence, with a repertoire-size bias correction applied to the TCR pairs. In a later analysis, false discovery rates were estimated by permuting HLA or CMV assignments 20 times. In a later analysis, co-occurring TCRs were grouped using DBSCAN, with TCRdist sequence similarity added in when clustering inside HLA-allele-positive subsets. Co-occurrence clustering excluded repertoires with fewer than 30,000 or more than 120,000 public chains, plus five with anomalous nucleotide sharing. TCRdb stores this immuneACCESS table with in-frame sequences only. Part of the clones is absent; in the studies checked, under half of the shortfall reflects unresolved V genes, and no reason is known for the rest. V, J and clone size are taken as reported in that table, and D and trimming were inferred from the DNA itself. The sample table holds roughly 180,000 clones, of which 65% to 85% were seen once. Clones ranked in the top ten supply more than 1% of the sample.

The TCR comes from a boy aged 2-15 years in good health and CMV-seronegative. The specimen was PBMCs. The chain was built from TRBV5-1 and TRBJ1-1; 8 of the junction bases match TRBD1. Here the CDR3 is given as CASSKDRASGAFF. The bases read TGCGCCAGCAGCAAGGACAGGGCATCAGGAGCTTTCTTT.